These 22 T cell receptor beta chains originate from one sample sequenced in a study of blood T cell repertoires in COVID-19. Profiled with immunoSEQ multiplex PCR; TCRdb holds only in-frame clones, not every one. The table has about 280,000 clones, 80% to 90% seen once. The sequenced material came from peripheral blood. These TCRs come from a woman between 50 and 59 years old who had recovered from COVID-19.

The chain links TRBV30 to TRBJ1-1, with 7 nucleotides matching TRBD1. The ends lost 2 bases at V and 3 bases at J; junction bases unmatched: 9. Germline CDR1 is GTSNPN and CDR2 is SVGIG (reference sequence). This CDR3 comprises 15 residues. CDR3 amino acids: CAWSRAGGRYTEAFF. Here the CDR3 DNA reads TGTGCCTGGAGTCGGGCAGGGGGACGGTACACTGAAGCTTTCTTT.

The chain couples TRBV28 to TRBJ1-3; 7 bases match TRBD1. Germline trimming cut 6 bases from V and 5 bases from J; bases unmatched to any gene: 7. CDR3 length equals 14 residues. CDR1 and CDR2 from the germline V gene are MDHEN and SYDVKM. CDR3 region: CASRPGQTRNTIYF. CDR3 DNA: TGTGCCAGCAGGCCGGGACAGACTCGAAACACCATATATTTT.

The chain couples TRBV7-3 to TRBJ2-3; 10 bases match TRBD2. V lost 4 bases to trimming and J lost 13 bases; unmatched junction nucleotides: 5. The germline V gene has CDR1 SGHTA and CDR2 FQGTGA. CDR3 length equals 12 residues. The CDR3 coding sequence is TGTGCCAGCAGCTCCAGCGGGAGGGACAAGTATTTT. Encoded protein: CASSSSGRDKYF.

This rearrangement joins TRBV7-2 to TRBJ2-1, with 9 bases identical to TRBD1. V shed 0 bases and J 6 bases; nucleotides not matched to a gene: 0. The CDR3 runs 14 residues. CDR1 is SGHTA and CDR2 is FQGNSA in the germline V gene. For the CDR3, the DNA is TGTGCCAGCAGCTTAGCGACAGGGGGCAATGAGCAGTTCTTC. Encoded protein: CASSLATGGNEQFF.

This clone was observed once. The chain links TRBV2 to TRBJ2-2; 7 bases align to TRBD2. Unmatched junction bases numbered 8, after V lost 5 bases and J lost 2 bases. The CDR3 has 16 amino acids. From germline, CDR1 is SNHLY and CDR2 FYNNEI. The CDR3: CASSTRLADNTGELFF. DNA of the CDR3: TGTGCCAGCAGTACTCGACTAGCAGATAACACCGGGGAGCTGTTTTTT.

The V gene is TRBV28, the J gene TRBJ2-7, with a weak D call TRBD2 (6 bases). V lost 1 base and J 1 base, leaving 8 bases between the germline ends. The CDR3 is 14 residues long. Germline V lookup: CDR1 MDHEN, CDR2 SYDVKM. The CDR3 reads CASSLSGRSYEQYF. CDR3 in DNA: TGTGCCAGCAGTTTATCCGGGAGATCCTACGAGCAGTACTTC.

J is TRBJ2-7 and V is TRBV7-3; 7 bases agree with TRBD2. Per the germline V gene, CDR1 is SGHTA and CDR2 is FQGTGA. The junction had 6 bases not matched to a gene; V was cut back by 5 bases and J by 5 bases. This CDR3 has 13 residues. Written as DNA, the CDR3 is TGTGCCAGCAGCCCGGGAGGAGTCGACGAGCAGTACTTC. Protein sequence: CASSPGGVDEQYF.

V gene TRBV11-1 combines with J gene TRBJ2-2; D uncertain. This CDR3 is built from 13 residues. Per the germline V gene, CDR1 is SGHAT and CDR2 is FQDESV (reference sequence). V lost 5 bases and J lost 6, with 10 bases in between. The CDR3, as DNA: TGTGCCAGCAGCCCGTCCACGGCCGGGGAGCTGTTTTTT. Its protein is CASSPSTAGELFF. Combining the CDR3 with reference TRBV11-1 and TRBJ2-2 gives the whole variable domain EAEVAQSPRYKITEKSQAVAFWCDPISGHATLYWYRQILGQGPELLVQFQDESVVDDSQLPKDRFSAERLKGVDSTLKIQPAELGDSAMYLCASSPSTAGELFFGEGSRLTVL.

The V gene is TRBV28, the J gene TRBJ2-7; 10 bases align to TRBD2. CDR1 and CDR2 from the germline V gene are MDHEN and SYDVKM. The V segment lost 7 bases and the J segment 2 bases; nucleotides outside the gene matches: 5. The CDR3 contains 14 residues. CDR3 nucleotides: TGTGCCAGCACCCAACTAGCGGGGACCTACGAGCAGTACTTC. Translated, it gives CASTQLAGTYEQYF.

Turning to this clone: The sample carries other DNA sequences with the same CDR3. V usage is TRBV7-2 and J usage is TRBJ2-1; 14 bases line up with TRBD2. Trimming removed 5 bases from V and 7 bases from J; junction bases left unmatched: 4. The CDR3 covers 15 residues. Germline CDR1 and CDR2: SGHTA and FQGNSA. The CDR3 is CASSGLAGGLNEQFF. CDR3 bases: TGTGCCAGCAGCGGACTAGCGGGAGGACTAAATGAGCAGTTCTTC. Full variable domain (missing parts from reference TRBV7-2 and TRBJ2-1): GAGVSQSPSNKVTEKGKDVELRCDPISGHTALYWYRQSLGQGLEFLIYFQGNSAPDKSGLPSDRFSAERTGGSVSTLTIQRTQQEDSAVYLCASSGLAGGLNEQFFGPGTRLTVL.

V gene TRBV7-3 combines with J gene TRBJ2-5; 8 nucleotides align to TRBD2. V was clipped by 4 bases and J by 5 bases; unmatched bases: 9. CDR3 length: 15 amino acids. CDR1 SGHTA and CDR2 FQGTGA come from the germline V gene. The CDR3 sequence: CASSSAGTRAETQYF. For the CDR3, the DNA is TGTGCCAGCAGCTCAGCCGGGACTAGAGCCGAGACCCAGTACTTC.

J is TRBJ2-1 and V is TRBV7-3; the match to TRBD2 covers 13 bases. The CDR3 loop spans 16 amino acids. Per germline, CDR1 SGHTA and CDR2 FQGTGA. Germline trimming cut 5 bases from V and 9 bases from J; bases unmatched to any gene: 10. In nucleotides, the CDR3 is TGTGCCAGCAGCCACCCGGGGACTAGCGGGGTAGTTGAGCAGTTCTTC. The encoded protein is CASSHPGTSGVVEQFF.

This clone was detected only a few times. The chain couples TRBV28 to TRBJ2-7, with D unresolved. The germline gives CDR1 MDHEN, CDR2 SYDVKM. The CDR3 has 12 residues. The germline V and J ends were trimmed by 3 bases and 3 bases, with 6 bases remaining between them. CDR3 DNA sequence: TGTGCCAGCAGTTTGGCCGTCTACGAGCAGTACTTC. Translated: CASSLAVYEQYF.

The chain employs TRBV27 and TRBJ2-3, with D possibly matching TRBD2 (5 bases). The CDR3 length is 15 residues. V was trimmed by 4 bases and J by 0 bases, leaving 11 bases between them. Per the germline V gene, CDR1 is MNHEY and CDR2 is SMNVEV (reference sequence). The DNA of the CDR3 is TGTGCCAGCAGTTGGGCGGGCAGGAGCACAGATACGCAGTATTTT. Amino acids: CASSWAGRSTDTQYF.

Turning to this clone: Other nucleotide sequences in the sample specify the same CDR3. The V and J genes are TRBV7-2 and TRBJ2-6; maybe TRBD1 (6 bases). Germline CDR1 is SGHTA and CDR2 is FQGNSA. Trimming took off 3 bases at V and 4 bases at J, with 10 bases between the two ends. The CDR3 has 15 residues. The CDR3 region is CASSFQGSGANVLTF. CDR3 sequence (DNA): TGTGCCAGCAGCTTTCAGGGGTCAGGGGCCAACGTCCTGACTTTC.

The CDR3 DNA sequence: TGTGCCCCACGGGACTATGACACAGATACGCAGTATTTT. Protein sequence: CAPRDYDTDTQYF. This rearrangement joins TRBV21-1 to TRBJ2-3; the DNA was not used to check the table's D call, TRBD2. TRBV21-1 is reported as a pseudogene. The CDR3 spans 13 residues.

The chain has TRBV7-2 and TRBJ2-7; 8 bases map to TRBD2. Germline CDR1 SGHTA, CDR2 FQGNSA. CDR3 length: 17 residues. V trimming: 2 bases; J trimming: 2 bases; junction bases outside the gene matches: 11. DNA of the CDR3: TGTGCCAGCAGCTTACTGCCGATCCGAGCGGGGGCCTACGAGCAGTACTTC. This translates into CASSLLPIRAGAYEQYF.

V usage is TRBV7-2 and J usage is TRBJ2-7, with a tentative D call TRBD2 (6 bases). V dropped 5 bases and J dropped 3 bases, with 14 bases sitting between them. The germline V gene has CDR1 SGHTA and CDR2 FQGNSA. The CDR3 extends over 14 amino acids. Written as DNA, the CDR3 is TGTGCCAGCAGCGCGGGACGGAACCTCTACGAGCAGTACTTC. Protein: CASSAGRNLYEQYF.

This clone was seen just once. The V call is TRBV18, the J call TRBJ1-1; possible D gene TRBD1, 6 bases. Germline-derived CDR1 and CDR2 are KGHSH and LQKENI. V lost 6 bases to trimming and J lost 1 base, with 18 bases between them. CDR3 length: 16 residues. CDR3 DNA sequence: TGTGCCAGCTCCTCCCTCGGGGGGCTAGGGAACACTGAAGCTTTCTTT. This translates into CASSSLGGLGNTEAFF.

The rearrangement uses TRBV7-3 and TRBJ2-1; no clear D gene. Germline CDR1 SGHTA, CDR2 FQGTGA. V dropped 2 bases and J dropped 6 bases, with 8 bases sitting between them. The CDR3 totals 13 residues. CDR3 DNA: TGTGCCAGCAGCTTATTTCACGGCAATGAGCAGTTCTTC. It yields the protein CASSLFHGNEQFF.

The chain employs TRBV7-9 and TRBJ1-2; 8 nucleotides line up with TRBD1. With 5 bases clipped from V and 6 bases from J, the junction kept 20 bases outside the gene matches. There are 18 residues in the CDR3. The germline V gene has CDR1 SEHNR and CDR2 FQNEAQ (reference sequence). CDR3 sequence (DNA): TGTGCCAGCAGCGGGGAGGGGACAGGCCAAGTAGCGAGAGATGGCTACACCTTC. Translation: CASSGEGTGQVARDGYTF.

This clone was detected a few times. The chain uses TRBV28 and TRBJ2-7, with 8 bases identical to TRBD1. From germline, CDR1 is MDHEN and CDR2 SYDVKM. The CDR3 is 14 residues long. V lost 5 bases to trimming and J lost 2 bases; unmatched junction nucleotides: 5. The CDR3 sequence: CASSIQGETYEQYF. CDR3 sequence (DNA): TGTGCCAGCAGTATACAGGGGGAAACCTACGAGCAGTACTTC.